Each of the 30 T cell receptor gamma chains below was sequenced from the same sample in a study of Vδ1+ human thymocytes. Findings and caveats of the study: Highly polyclonal TRG and TRD repertoires with Gaussian CDR3 length distributions appeared in thymus.

No antigen has been assigned to these receptors. The template was reverse-transcribed extracted RNA. Pooled V-gene forward primers with one constant-region reverse primer generated the CDR3 amplicons by multiplex PCR. TCRdb reprocessed the multiplex PCR reads through CATT. The sample lists 9,500 to 13,000 gamma-chain clones; around 42% were seen once. Sequencing was performed on Vdelta1+ gamma-delta thymocytes from the thymus. Regarding subset: FACS-sorted CD3+ TCRalphabeta- TCRVdelta1+ TCRVdelta2- thymocytes. Source of these receptors: a boy younger than two who had congenital heart surgery.

The V and J genes are TRGV9 and TRGJ1 or TRGJ2. Germline lookup yields CDR1 GITISATS and CDR2 ISYDGTV (reference sequence). The V segment lost 0 bases and the J segment 12 bases; nucleotides outside the gene matches: 11. CDR3 length: 13 residues. This CDR3 reads CALWEVRGKRKLF. CDR3 bases: TGTGCCTTGTGGGAGGTGCGGGGTAAGCGGAAACTCTTT.

V is TRGV9 and J is TRGJ1 or TRGJ2. There are 11 residues in the CDR3. The V gene end was trimmed by 5 bases and the J gene end by 12 bases; junction bases not matched to a gene: 10. CDR1 and CDR2 (germline): GITISATS, ISYDGTV (reference sequence). The CDR3 DNA is TGTGCCTTGTGGGTGGGAGGCGGGAAACTCTTT. It encodes CALWVGGGKLF.

J is TRGJ1 or TRGJ2 and V is TRGV4. TCRdb leaves out the J gene; it was filled in here by matching the DNA to germline. The CDR3 has 14 residues. The germline V gene encodes CDR1 EGSTGY and CDR2 YDSYTSSV. After removal of 0 bases from V and 7 bases from J, the junction contained 9 bases not matched to a gene. DNA for the CDR3: TGTGCCACCTGGGATGGGCCTCTTGACTATAAGAAACTCTTT. It yields the protein CATWDGPLDYKKLF.

This clone ranks as medium-sized. Other DNA sequences in the same sample also yield this CDR3. The V and J genes are TRGV9 and TRGJ1 or TRGJ2. The CDR3 extends over 11 amino acids. V lost 1 base, J lost 6 bases, and 0 bases stayed unmatched. The germline V gene has CDR1 GITISATS and CDR2 ISYDGTV (reference sequence). For the CDR3, the DNA is TGTGCCTTGTGGGAGGTTTATAAGAAACTCTTT. Translating gives CALWEVYKKLF.

The chain uses TRGV5 and TRGJ1 or TRGJ2. Germline CDR1 is VINAFY and CDR2 is YDVSNSKD. The CDR3 sequence is 12 residues long. The V segment lost 3 bases and the J segment 4 bases; nucleotides outside the gene matches: 3. CDR3 amino acids: CATWDHYYKKLF. The CDR3 region has the DNA TGTGCCACCTGGGACCACTATTATAAGAAACTCTTT.

Of note for this clone: The sample holds other DNA sequences that translate to the same CDR3. The chain recombines TRGV8 with TRGJ1 or TRGJ2. In the absence of a J gene in TCRdb, the DNA was matched to germline to assign it here. J was trimmed by 6 bases and V by 0 bases; bases with no gene match: 8. CDR3 length: 14 amino acids. CDR1 and CDR2 (germline): VENAVY, YDSYNSRV. Here the CDR3 reads CATWDRPGGYKKLF. For the CDR3, the DNA is TGTGCCACCTGGGATAGGCCGGGGGGTTATAAGAAACTCTTT.

The sample holds a few counts of this clone. This rearrangement joins TRGV4 to TRGJ1 or TRGJ2. The CDR3 loop spans 12 amino acids. V shed 9 bases, J shed 4 bases, and the junction held 9 bases outside the gene matches. Germline lookup yields CDR1 EGSTGY and CDR2 YDSYTSSV. This CDR3 is CATVDCYYKKLF. The CDR3 DNA sequence: TGTGCCACCGTGGACTGCTATTATAAGAAACTCTTT.

The V and J genes are TRGV9 and TRGJ1 or TRGJ2. Germline-derived CDR1 and CDR2 are GITISATS and ISYDGTV (reference sequence). Trimming at V came to 1 base and at J to 8 bases, leaving 5 bases not matched to a gene. The length of the CDR3 is 12 residues. CDR3: CALWEVINKKLF. The DNA for the CDR3 is TGTGCCTTGTGGGAGGTAATCAATAAGAAACTCTTT.

V gene TRGV4 combines with J gene TRGJ1 or TRGJ2. The J gene is not listed in TCRdb, so it was assigned here from a DNA match to germline. The J segment lost 7 bases and the V segment lost 0 bases, leaving 6 bases of the junction unmatched. The CDR3 sequence is 13 residues long. Per the germline V gene, CDR1 is EGSTGY and CDR2 is YDSYTSSV. This CDR3 reads CATWDGPFYKKLF. The CDR3 DNA is TGTGCCACCTGGGATGGGCCGTTCTATAAGAAACTCTTT.

This clone turned up a few times. The chain uses TRGV3 and TRGJP2. Matching the DNA to germline supplied the J gene, which TCRdb does not give. CDR1 is VTNTFY and CDR2 is YDVSTARD in the germline V gene (reference sequence). The CDR3 loop spans 15 amino acids. V shed 1 base and J 10 bases; nucleotides not matched to a gene: 12. The CDR3 sequence is CATWDSPPRGWIKTF. CDR3 sequence (DNA): TGTGCCACCTGGGACAGCCCTCCTCGGGGTTGGATCAAGACGTTT.

The J gene call is TRGJ1 or TRGJ2, but no V gene call exists. CDR3 length: 14 amino acids. CDR3 residues: CATWDRLRYYKKLF. CDR3 sequence (DNA): TGTGCCACCTGGGACAGGCTACGTTATTATAAGAAACTCTTT.

The J gene call is TRGJ1 or TRGJ2, but no V gene call exists. The CDR3 extends over 11 amino acids. Here the CDR3 DNA reads TGTGCCACCTGGGATGGTGGCAAGAAACTCTTT. It is translated as CATWDGGKKLF.

V and J are TRGV9 and TRGJ1 or TRGJ2. The germline V gene has CDR1 GITISATS and CDR2 ISYDGTV (reference sequence). The CDR3 is 12 residues long. With V trimmed by 4 bases and J by 6 bases, 6 bases remained unmatched. CDR3 in amino acids: CALWDRGYKKLF. Here the CDR3 DNA reads TGTGCCTTGTGGGACAGGGGTTATAAGAAACTCTTT.

This chain uses TRGV8 with TRGJ1 or TRGJ2. No J segment appears in TCRdb, so it was assigned here by matching the sequence to germline. With V trimmed by 4 bases and J by 6 bases, 18 bases remained unmatched. This CDR3 has 16 amino acids. Germline V CDR1 and CDR2: VENAVY, YDSYNSRV. In DNA form, the CDR3 reads TGTGCCACCTGGGACAGGCCGGGAGGATTTTGTTATAAGAAACTCTTT. It translates to CATWDRPGGFCYKKLF.

This clone was counted a single time. This sequence joins TRGV9 and TRGJ1 or TRGJ2. In the absence of a J gene in TCRdb, the DNA was matched to germline to assign it here. In germline, CDR1 is GITISATS, CDR2 ISYDGTV (reference sequence). There are 15 residues in the CDR3. The ends lost 0 bases at V and 5 bases at J; junction bases unmatched: 10. The CDR3 sequence: CALWEVRYGDYKKLF. Written as DNA, the CDR3 is TGTGCCTTGTGGGAGGTGCGTTACGGGGATTATAAGAAACTCTTT.

V gene TRGV9 combines with J gene TRGJ1 or TRGJ2. TCRdb is silent on the J gene; assignment here came from matching the DNA to germline. CDR1 is GITISATS, CDR2 ISYDGTV, per germline (reference sequence). Trimming removed 0 bases from V and 5 bases from J; junction bases left unmatched: 7. The length of the CDR3 is 14 residues. The CDR3 nucleotides are TGTGCCTTGTGGGAGGTGCCAGTAAATTATAAGAAACTCTTT. This gives the protein CALWEVPVNYKKLF.

For this clone: The sample contains more than one DNA sequence encoding this CDR3. The V call is TRGV4, the J call TRGJ1 or TRGJ2. TCRdb supplies no J gene; here it was assigned by aligning the nucleotide sequence to germline. This CDR3 region has 10 residues. The germline gives CDR1 EGSTGY, CDR2 YDSYTSSV. With V trimmed by 4 bases and J by 9 bases, 3 bases remained unmatched. The CDR3 is CATWDRKKLF. CDR3 nucleotides: TGTGCCACCTGGGACCGTAAGAAACTCTTT.

The chain is built from TRGV4 and TRGJ1 or TRGJ2. Because TCRdb records no J gene, it was assigned here through a match of the DNA to germline. Per germline, CDR1 EGSTGY and CDR2 YDSYTSSV. The V and J ends lost 4 bases and 6 bases, in that order; junction bases with no gene match: 12. This CDR3 spans 14 amino acids. As DNA, the CDR3 is TGTGCCACCTGGGACAGGCTTCTCTTTTATAAGAAACTCTTT. Protein: CATWDRLLFYKKLF.

About this clone itself: The germline gene is not matched at one end of the junction; a read error may be the cause. The chain has TRGV5 and TRGJ1 or TRGJ2. TCRdb does not report a J gene; here it was assigned by matching the DNA to germline references. In germline, CDR1 is VINAFY, CDR2 YDVSNSKD. The CDR3 consists of 14 residues. The CDR3 reads CAAWDGSNYYKKLF. The DNA for the CDR3 is TGTGCCGCCTGGGACGGTTCGAATTATTATAAGAAACTCTTT.

This clone has only one observation. J gene TRGJ1 or TRGJ2 was identified, but the V gene was not called. The CDR3 is 13 residues long. CDR3 bases: TGTGCCACCTGGGATAGTAAGATGGATAAGAAACTCTTT. It translates to CATWDSKMDKKLF.

For this clone: A much more abundant neighbour one base away suggests this may be a read error. Other DNA sequences of this sample code for an identical CDR3. V and J are TRGV9 and TRGJ1 or TRGJ2. This CDR3 is 12 amino acids long. Germline CDR1 and CDR2: GITISATS and ISYDGTV (reference sequence). With V trimmed by 2 bases and J by 4 bases, 2 bases remained unmatched. As DNA, the CDR3 is TGTGCCTTGTGGGAGGCGTATTATAAGAAACTCTTT. Translated, it gives CALWEAYYKKLF.

The V and J genes are TRGV8 and TRGJ1 or TRGJ2. TCRdb records no J gene; here it was assigned by comparing the DNA to germline. Trimming took 6 bases from V and 8 from J; bases not matched to a gene: 7. Germline values: CDR1 VENAVY, CDR2 YDSYNSRV. This CDR3 region has 11 residues. CDR3 region: CATWMEDKKLF. DNA of the CDR3: TGTGCCACCTGGATGGAGGATAAGAAACTCTTT.

Comments on this clone: Additional DNA sequences in this sample encode the identical CDR3. This chain connects TRGV8 to TRGJ1 or TRGJ2. No J segment appears in TCRdb, so it was assigned here by matching the sequence to germline. J lost 8 bases, V lost 4 bases, and 5 bases had no gene match. The germline CDR1 and CDR2 sequences are VENAVY and YDSYNSRV. The CDR3 consists of 11 residues. The CDR3 nucleotides read TGTGCCACCTGGGACGCCGATAAGAAACTCTTT. Its translation: CATWDADKKLF.

The J gene is TRGJP2, the V gene TRGV3. The J gene is absent in TCRdb and was assigned here via DNA matching to germline. This CDR3 has 14 residues. CDR1 VTNTFY and CDR2 YDVSTARD come from the germline V gene (reference sequence). Trimming took 0 bases from V and 6 from J; bases not matched to a gene: 4. For the CDR3, the DNA is TGTGCCACCTGGGACAGGCTTGGTGATTGGATCAAGACGTTT. Amino acids: CATWDRLGDWIKTF.

Turning to this clone: Other DNA sequences within the sample encode an identical CDR3. This chain joins TRGV2 and TRGJP2. The J gene was not available in TCRdb and was assigned here by matching the DNA to germline segments. The CDR3 spans 15 residues. J was trimmed by 1 base and V by 0 bases; bases with no gene match: 2. The V gene's germline CDR1 is EGSNGY and CDR2 YDSYNSKV. The CDR3 sequence is CATWDGPSSDWIKTF. The CDR3 bases are TGTGCCACCTGGGACGGGCCTAGTAGTGATTGGATCAAGACGTTT.

The chain couples TRGV8 to TRGJ1 or TRGJ2. The J gene is absent in TCRdb and was assigned here via DNA matching to germline. Germline V gene data show CDR1 as VENAVY and CDR2 as YDSYNSRV. The CDR3 spans 13 residues. V lost 4 bases, J lost 3 bases, and 6 bases stayed unmatched. CDR3 sequence (DNA): TGTGCCACCTGGGACTTCGCTTATTATAAGAAACTCTTT. It codes for CATWDFAYYKKLF.

The V and J genes are TRGV3 and TRGJ1 or TRGJ2. TCRdb supplies no J gene; here it was assigned by aligning the nucleotide sequence to germline. Germline values: CDR1 VTNTFY, CDR2 YDVSTARD (reference sequence). The CDR3 runs to 14 residues. V shed 2 bases and J 1 base; nucleotides not matched to a gene: 5. CDR3 loop: CATWDIANYYKKLF. The CDR3 nucleotides are TGTGCCACCTGGGACATCGCAAATTATTATAAGAAACTCTTT.

No J gene call was made, and the V gene is TRGV3. From germline, CDR1 is VTNTFY and CDR2 YDVSTARD (reference sequence). This CDR3 contains 12 residues. CDR3 sequence: CATWDRPGKNLF. In DNA, the CDR3 is TGTGCCACCTGGGACAGGCCCGGTAAGAACCTCTTT.

The V gene is TRGV3, the J gene TRGJ1 or TRGJ2. TCRdb offers no J gene call, so here the DNA was matched to germline to obtain one. V dropped 1 base and J dropped 12; count of bases not matched to a gene: 12. Per germline, CDR1 VTNTFY and CDR2 YDVSTARD (reference sequence). The CDR3 length is 13 residues. This CDR3 reads CATWDSPDSWKLF. The CDR3 coding sequence is TGTGCCACCTGGGACAGTCCGGATTCGTGGAAACTCTTT.

The V gene was identified as TRGV5, while no J gene was called. This CDR3 comprises 13 residues. Per germline, CDR1 VINAFY and CDR2 YDVSNSKD. This chain's CDR3 is CATWDRRLRVALF. CDR3 coding DNA: TGTGCCACCTGGGACAGGCGTTTACGGGTGGCTCTCTTT.